The TCR beta chain described here comes from a study of blood T cell repertoires in COVID-19. Trimming left V 7 bases short and J 0 bases short, with 9 bases between. Germline CDR1 is LGHDT and CDR2 is YNNKEL (reference sequence). The CDR3 is 13 residues long. Per the study methods: Estimation of nucleated cell counts relied on the amplification of reference gene primers. Assay used: immunoSEQ multiplex PCR; TCRdb lists only in-frame clones, some missing. V and J calls and clone size come straight from that table; D and trimming were deduced from the DNA. The sample contains some 94,000 clones, roughly 85% of which appear only once.

This chain joins TRBV3-1 (or the pseudogene TRBV3-2) and TRBJ1-1, with D perhaps matching TRBD1 (5 bases). The sequencing input was peripheral blood. This sequence originates from a woman aged 60-75 years with COVID-19, enrolled during active disease. The CDR3 bases are TGTGCCAGCAAGGACAACATGAACACTGAAGCTTTCTTT. This sequence encodes CASKDNMNTEAFF.